The next 22 T cell receptor beta chains were all read from a single sample in a study of cytomegalovirus exposure and HLA in healthy donors. Use of 60 Vbeta and 13 Jbeta primers characterized the PCR. Sequenced by immunoSEQ multiplex PCR; TCRdb stores in-frame clones only, minus some. The table records 160,000 or so clones, just over 70% of them present only once. The sequencing input was PBMCs. The receptor set was obtained from a man younger than 30 in good health and CMV-seropositive.

The rearrangement joins TRBV14 to TRBJ2-3; 9 bases align to TRBD2. Germline assignment: CDR1 SGHDN and CDR2 FVKESK. The CDR3 contains 15 residues. The V gene end was trimmed by 0 bases and the J gene end by 6 bases; junction bases not matched to a gene: 4. Written as DNA, the CDR3 is TGTGCCAGCAGCCAAGATAGCGGGAGTAAGGATACGCAGTATTTT. Translated, it gives CASSQDSGSKDTQYF.

This clone is a singleton in its sample. In DNA form, the CDR3 reads TGCGCCAGCAGCTCGCAGGGTGTGGGGAACACTGAAGCTTTCTTT. As protein: CASSSQGVGNTEAFF. The rearrangement links TRBV5-1 to TRBJ1-1; D possibly corresponds to TRBD1 (5 bases). Germline lookup yields CDR1 SGHRS and CDR2 YFSETQ. Trimming shortened V by 3 bases and J by 1 base, and 13 bases separated the two germline ends. CDR3 length: 15 amino acids.

V is TRBV2 and J is TRBJ1-5, with TRBD1 as a possible D gene (6 bases). V lost 8 bases to trimming and J lost 0 bases, with 11 bases between them. Germline values: CDR1 SNHLY, CDR2 FYNNEI. The CDR3 is made up of 14 amino acids. CDR3 loop: CASQDRNSNQPQHF. CDR3 nucleotides: TGTGCCAGCCAGGACAGAAATAGCAATCAGCCCCAGCATTTT.

V gene TRBV28 combines with J gene TRBJ1-5; 7 bases agree with TRBD1. The V segment lost 3 bases and the J segment 1 base; nucleotides outside the gene matches: 6. The germline V gene has CDR1 MDHEN and CDR2 SYDVKM. The CDR3 contains 16 residues. CDR3 bases: TGTGCCAGCAGTTTGGTGCAGGGGGTAAGCAATCAGCCCCAGCATTTT. This gives the protein CASSLVQGVSNQPQHF.

The J gene is TRBJ2-1, the V gene TRBV6-5; 7 bases agree with TRBD2. This CDR3 has 13 amino acids. The V gene end was trimmed by 2 bases and the J gene end by 13 bases; junction bases not matched to a gene: 8. The germline V gene has CDR1 MNHEY and CDR2 SVGAGI. The CDR3 is CASSYADGLGQFF. The CDR3 DNA follows: TGTGCCAGCAGTTACGCCGATGGACTAGGCCAGTTCTTC.

The J gene is TRBJ2-2, the V gene TRBV10-2, with D perhaps matching TRBD1 (6 bases). This CDR3 is 16 amino acids long. Trimming left V 7 bases short and J 3 bases short, with 18 bases between. Germline CDR1 WSHSY, CDR2 SAAADI. CDR3 protein: CASKSFGSGDTGELFF. CDR3 DNA sequence: TGCGCCAGCAAGAGTTTCGGGTCAGGGGACACCGGGGAGCTGTTTTTT.

This clone is a singleton in its sample. The V call is TRBV29-1, the J call TRBJ1-1, with D unclear. In germline, CDR1 is SQVTM, CDR2 ANQGSEA. The CDR3 loop spans 13 amino acids. The V and J ends lost 4 bases and 4 bases respectively, with 13 bases between them. This CDR3 is CSVGLSIGTEAFF. CDR3 DNA: TGCAGCGTTGGCCTGTCTATCGGCACTGAAGCTTTCTTT.

The gene calls are TRBV19 and TRBJ2-3, with 7 bases fitting TRBD2. The V gene's germline CDR1 is LNHDA and CDR2 SQIVND (reference sequence). This CDR3 has 14 amino acids. Trimming at V came to 5 bases and at J to 5 bases, leaving 7 bases not matched to a gene. CDR3 residues: CASSAAGVVDTQYF. The CDR3 DNA sequence: TGTGCCAGTAGTGCGGCGGGAGTGGTAGATACGCAGTATTTT.

This sequence joins TRBV7-9 and TRBJ1-1; D gene uncertain. The last part of the DNA fits TRBJ1-6 better; the J call may be wrong. The CDR3 runs 11 residues. Germline assignment: CDR1 SEHNR and CDR2 FQNEAQ (reference sequence). CDR3 nucleotides: TGTGCCAGCAGCTTAAACTCCCCCCTCCACTTT. It specifies CASSLNSPLHF.

This clone was recorded only once. The gene calls are TRBV7-8 and TRBJ1-5; 7 nucleotides agree with TRBD1. V shed 5 bases, J shed 0 bases, and the junction held 19 bases outside the gene matches. The CDR3 consists of 20 residues. CDR1 SGHVS and CDR2 FQNEAQ come from the germline V gene. CDR3 protein: CASSPAGGLERLYSNQPQHF. CDR3 DNA: TGTGCCAGCAGCCCAGCAGGGGGACTCGAAAGACTATATAGCAATCAGCCCCAGCATTTT. Full variable domain (rest looked up from reference TRBV7-8 and TRBJ1-5): GAGVSQSPRYKVAKRGQDVALRCDPISGHVSLFWYQQALGQGPEFLTYFQNEAQLDKSGLPSDRFFAERPEGSVSTLKIQRTQQEDSAVYLCASSPAGGLERLYSNQPQHFGDGTRLSIL.

This chain joins TRBV7-2 and TRBJ2-3; 11 bases are shared with TRBD2. Unmatched junction bases numbered 11, after V lost 2 bases and J lost 4 bases. Germline V gives CDR1 SGHTA, CDR2 FQGNSA. CDR3 length: 18 residues. The CDR3 nucleotides read TGTGCCAGCAGCTTACCCCCAAGACTAGCGGGGTGGCCAGATACGCAGTATTTT. Its translation is CASSLPPRLAGWPDTQYF.

This sequence joins TRBV5-1 and TRBJ1-2, with TRBD1 identical over 10 bases. This CDR3 has 14 residues. Germline CDR1 reads SGHRS; CDR2 reads YFSETQ. V shed 2 bases and J 4 bases; nucleotides not matched to a gene: 2. The CDR3 spells CASSFRDRGYGYTF. DNA for the CDR3: TGCGCCAGCAGCTTCCGGGACAGGGGCTATGGCTACACCTTC.

The rearrangement uses TRBV27 and TRBJ1-1; D gene uncertain. The CDR3 runs to 13 residues. From germline, CDR1 is MNHEY and CDR2 SMNVEV (reference sequence). V was shortened by 2 bases and J by 0 bases, with 4 bases between the two germline ends. CDR3 nucleotides: TGTGCCAGCAGTTTAGACTTGAACACTGAAGCTTTCTTT. The encoded protein is CASSLDLNTEAFF.

For the CDR3, the DNA is TGCAGCGTTCCCGACAATACTGATGGCTACACCTTC. This codes for CSVPDNTDGYTF. This chain uses TRBV29-1 with TRBJ1-2; D gene ambiguous. Trimming took off 5 bases at V and 6 bases at J, with 13 bases between the two ends. Germline assignment: CDR1 SQVTM and CDR2 ANQGSEA. This CDR3 has 12 amino acids.

The genes are TRBV27 and TRBJ1-1; no firm D call. CDR3 size: 16 residues. Germline V CDR1 and CDR2: MNHEY, SMNVEV (reference sequence). V lost 6 bases and J 6 bases, leaving 23 bases between the germline ends. Here the CDR3 reads CASRNQSWREVSEAFF. For the CDR3, the DNA is TGTGCCAGCAGAAACCAATCCTGGAGGGAAGTGTCTGAAGCTTTCTTT.

The genes are TRBV11-2 and TRBJ1-1; TRBD1 is a possible D gene (6 bases). The V gene's germline CDR1 is SGHAT and CDR2 FQNNGV. V lost 1 base and J 7 bases, leaving 13 bases between the germline ends. The CDR3 contains 14 residues. Here the CDR3 DNA reads TGTGCCAGCAGCTTAGGCACGGGGGGCGGTGAAGCTTTCTTT. Its translation: CASSLGTGGGEAFF. The whole variable domain, filled in from reference TRBV11-2 and TRBJ1-1, reads EAGVAQSPRYKIIEKRQSVAFWCNPISGHATLYWYQQILGQGPKLLIQFQNNGVVDDSQLPKDRFSAERLKGVDSTLKIQPAKLEDSAVYLCASSLGTGGGEAFFGQGTRLTVV.

This chain uses TRBV2 with TRBJ1-5; perhaps TRBD1 as D (6 bases). Germline values: CDR1 SNHLY, CDR2 FYNNEI. V gave up 8 bases and J gave up 4 bases, with 15 bases separating them. CDR3 length equals 14 residues. CDR3: CASLLTGDNQPQHF. In DNA, the CDR3 is TGTGCCAGCCTCCTGACAGGAGATAATCAGCCCCAGCATTTT. Variable domain in full (rest from reference TRBV2 and TRBJ1-5): EPEVTQTPSHQVTQMGQEVILRCVPISNHLYFYWYRQILGQKVEFLVSFYNNEISEKSEIFDDQFSVERPDGSNFTLKIRSTKLEDSAMYFCASLLTGDNQPQHFGDGTRLSIL.

The chain combines TRBV7-9 with TRBJ1-1; the D is unclear. Germline V gene data show CDR1 as SEHNR and CDR2 as FQNEAQ (reference sequence). V was trimmed by 0 bases and J by 7 bases, leaving 9 bases between them. The CDR3 spans 13 residues. The CDR3, as DNA: TGTGCCAGCAGCTTAGCGGAGGGCTTTGAAGCTTTCTTT. Encoded protein: CASSLAEGFEAFF. The whole variable domain, remainder taken from reference TRBV7-9 and TRBJ1-1, is DTGVSQNPRHKITKRGQNVTFRCDPISEHNRLYWYRQTLGQGPEFLTYFQNEAQLEKSRLLSDRFSAERPKGSFSTLEIQRTEQGDSAMYLCASSLAEGFEAFFGQGTRLTVV.

The chain has TRBV7-2 and TRBJ1-2, with D possibly matching TRBD1 (5 bases). Looked up from germline, CDR1 is SGHTA and CDR2 is FQGNSA. V was cut by 3 bases and J by 5 bases, with 7 bases left in between. This CDR3 region has 12 residues. Here the CDR3 reads CASSFRGYGYTF. DNA for the CDR3: TGTGCCAGCAGCTTTAGGGGTTATGGCTACACCTTC.

The chain has TRBV14 and TRBJ1-1; D is unresolved. The CDR3 runs to 12 residues. The V gene's germline CDR1 is SGHDN and CDR2 FVKESK. Trimming took off 4 bases at V and 5 bases at J, with 8 bases between the two ends. The CDR3 loop reads CASSRVWTEAFF. The CDR3, as DNA: TGTGCCAGCAGCCGAGTATGGACTGAAGCTTTCTTT.

The chain has TRBV5-4 and TRBJ2-1; TRBD2 aligns across 9 bases. Trimming removed 0 bases from V and 5 bases from J; junction bases left unmatched: 3. In germline, CDR1 is SGHNT, CDR2 YYREEE (reference sequence). The CDR3 runs 15 residues. CDR3 residues: CASSLVAGGHNEQFF. The CDR3 DNA follows: TGTGCCAGCAGCTTGGTTGCGGGGGGGCACAATGAGCAGTTCTTC. The variable domain in full, completed from reference TRBV5-4 and TRBJ2-1, reads ETGVTQSPTHLIKTRGQQVTLRCSSQSGHNTVSWYQQALGQGPQFIFQYYREEENGRGNFPPRFSGLQFPNYSSELNVNALELDDSALYLCASSLVAGGHNEQFFGPGTRLTVL.

The chain links TRBV5-6 to TRBJ2-5, with a tentative D call TRBD2 (5 bases). Germline CDR1 SGHDT, CDR2 YYEEEE. Trimming left V 4 bases short and J 1 base short, with 8 bases between. The CDR3 runs 13 residues. CDR3 nucleotide sequence: TGTGCCAGCAGCCGCGGGCCCCAAGAGACCCAGTACTTC. It encodes CASSRGPQETQYF.